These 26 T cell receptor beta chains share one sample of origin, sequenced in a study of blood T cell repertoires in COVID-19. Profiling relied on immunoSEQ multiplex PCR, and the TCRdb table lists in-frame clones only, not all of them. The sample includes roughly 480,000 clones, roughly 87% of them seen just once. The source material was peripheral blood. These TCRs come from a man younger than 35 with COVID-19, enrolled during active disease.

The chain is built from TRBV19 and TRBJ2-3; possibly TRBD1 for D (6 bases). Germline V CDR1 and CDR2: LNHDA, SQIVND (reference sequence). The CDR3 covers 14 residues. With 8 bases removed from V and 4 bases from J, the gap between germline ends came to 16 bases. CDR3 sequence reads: CASGNRDGSDTQYF. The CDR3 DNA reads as TGTGCCAGTGGAAACAGGGATGGGTCAGATACGCAGTATTTT.

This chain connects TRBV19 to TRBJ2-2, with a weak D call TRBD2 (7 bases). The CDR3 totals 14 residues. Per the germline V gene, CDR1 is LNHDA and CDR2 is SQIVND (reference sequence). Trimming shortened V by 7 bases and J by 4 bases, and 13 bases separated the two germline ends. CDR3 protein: CASTLAGATGELFF. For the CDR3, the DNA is TGTGCCAGTACTCTGGCGGGGGCCACCGGGGAGCTGTTTTTT.

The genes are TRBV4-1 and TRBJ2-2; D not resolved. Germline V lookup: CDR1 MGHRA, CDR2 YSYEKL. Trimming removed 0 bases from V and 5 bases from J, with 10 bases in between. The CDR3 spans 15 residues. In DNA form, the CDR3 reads TGCGCCAGCAGCCAAGAATTTTCGAGGACCGGGGAGCTGTTTTTT. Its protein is CASSQEFSRTGELFF.

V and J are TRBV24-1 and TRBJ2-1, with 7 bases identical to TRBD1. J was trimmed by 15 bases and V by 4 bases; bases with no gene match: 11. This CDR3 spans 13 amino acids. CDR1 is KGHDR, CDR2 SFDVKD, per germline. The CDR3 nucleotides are TGTGCCACCAGTGAAACCCACAGGGGAGCGTGGTTCTTC. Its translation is CATSETHRGAWFF.

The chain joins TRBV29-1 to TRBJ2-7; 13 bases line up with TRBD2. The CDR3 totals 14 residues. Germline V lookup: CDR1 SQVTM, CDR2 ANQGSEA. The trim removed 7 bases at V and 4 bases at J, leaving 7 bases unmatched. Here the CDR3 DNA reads TGCAGCGCCTCCGGGACTAGCGGGAAGTACGAGCAGTACTTC. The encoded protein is CSASGTSGKYEQYF.

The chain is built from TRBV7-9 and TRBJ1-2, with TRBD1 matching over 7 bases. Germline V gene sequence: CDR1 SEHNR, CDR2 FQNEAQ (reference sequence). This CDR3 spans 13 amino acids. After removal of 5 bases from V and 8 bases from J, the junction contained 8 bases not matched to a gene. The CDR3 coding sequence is TGTGCCAGCAGCATACAGGGGAGTGAGGGCTACACCTTC. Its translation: CASSIQGSEGYTF.

CDR3 DNA sequence: TGTGCCAGCAGGGACACGCCAGATACGCAGTATTTT. This codes for CASRDTPDTQYF. This rearrangement joins TRBV27 to TRBJ2-3; D perhaps matches TRBD1 (5 bases). Germline CDR1 reads MNHEY; CDR2 reads SMNVEV (reference sequence). The CDR3 loop spans 12 amino acids. Trimming pared 6 bases from V and 4 bases from J, leaving 8 bases between.

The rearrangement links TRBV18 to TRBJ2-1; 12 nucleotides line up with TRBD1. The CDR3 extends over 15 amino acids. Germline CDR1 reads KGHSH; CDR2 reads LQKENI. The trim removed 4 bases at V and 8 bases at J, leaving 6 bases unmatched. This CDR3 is CASSLGTGGRDEQFF. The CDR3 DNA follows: TGTGCCAGCTCACTCGGGACAGGGGGCAGGGATGAGCAGTTCTTC.

The CDR3 sequence: CASSLVFTAGNTIYF. CDR3 bases: TGTGCCAGTAGTTTAGTGTTCACGGCTGGAAACACCATATATTTT. This chain connects TRBV19 to TRBJ1-3; D gene unclear. The CDR3 totals 15 residues. Germline loops: CDR1 LNHDA, CDR2 SQIVND (reference sequence). The V gene lost 5 bases and the J gene lost 2 bases, with 13 bases spanning the gap.

The CDR3 DNA reads TGTGCCAGCGGTAGAGGGACACGGCGCACAGATACGCAGTATTTT. This sequence encodes CASGRGTRRTDTQYF. The chain has TRBV27 and TRBJ2-3; a possible D gene is TRBD1 (6 bases). Trimming took 8 bases from V and 1 from J, leaving 16 bases between them. The CDR3 consists of 15 residues. Germline assignment: CDR1 MNHEY and CDR2 SMNVEV (reference sequence).

The CDR3 is CASSLTSGGTGELFF. Written as DNA, the CDR3 is TGTGCCAGCAGCCTAACTAGCGGGGGAACCGGGGAGCTGTTTTTT. V usage is TRBV5-6 and J usage is TRBJ2-2, with 11 bases matching TRBD2. The CDR3 length is 15 residues. Unmatched junction bases numbered 4, after V lost 4 bases and J lost 5 bases. Germline loops: CDR1 SGHDT, CDR2 YYEEEE.

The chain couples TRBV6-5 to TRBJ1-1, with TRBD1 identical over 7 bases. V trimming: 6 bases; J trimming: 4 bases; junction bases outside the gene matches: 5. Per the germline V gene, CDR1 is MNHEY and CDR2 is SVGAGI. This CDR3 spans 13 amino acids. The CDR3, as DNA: TGTGCCAGCAGGGCGGCAGGGGGCACTGAAGCTTTCTTT. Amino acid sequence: CASRAAGGTEAFF.

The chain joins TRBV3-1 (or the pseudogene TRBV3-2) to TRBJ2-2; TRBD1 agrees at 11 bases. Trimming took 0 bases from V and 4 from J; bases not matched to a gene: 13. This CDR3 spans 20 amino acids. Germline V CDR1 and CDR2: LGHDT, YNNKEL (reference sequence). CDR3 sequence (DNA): TGTGCCAGCAGCCAAGAAGGGGTCCGCTTGGGGACAGGGGGCACCGGGGAGCTGTTTTTT. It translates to CASSQEGVRLGTGGTGELFF.

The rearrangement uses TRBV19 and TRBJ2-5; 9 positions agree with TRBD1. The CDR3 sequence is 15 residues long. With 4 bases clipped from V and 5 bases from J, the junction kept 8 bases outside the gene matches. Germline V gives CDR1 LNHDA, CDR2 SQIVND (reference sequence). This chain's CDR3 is CASSTRQGDWETQYF. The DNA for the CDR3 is TGTGCCAGTAGTACCCGACAGGGGGATTGGGAGACCCAGTACTTC.

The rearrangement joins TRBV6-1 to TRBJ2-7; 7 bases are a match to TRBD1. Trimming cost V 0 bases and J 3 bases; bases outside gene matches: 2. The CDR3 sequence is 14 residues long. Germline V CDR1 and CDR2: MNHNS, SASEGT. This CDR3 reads CASSEAGTVYEQYF. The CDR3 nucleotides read TGTGCCAGCAGTGAAGCCGGGACAGTCTACGAGCAGTACTTC.

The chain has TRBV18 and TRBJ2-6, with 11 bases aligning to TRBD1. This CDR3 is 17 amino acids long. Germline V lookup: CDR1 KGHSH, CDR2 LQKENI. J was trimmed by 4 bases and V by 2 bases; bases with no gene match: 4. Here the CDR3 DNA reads TGTGCCAGCTCACCAGAGGACAGGGGGCTCGGGGCCAACGTCCTGACTTTC. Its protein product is CASSPEDRGLGANVLTF.

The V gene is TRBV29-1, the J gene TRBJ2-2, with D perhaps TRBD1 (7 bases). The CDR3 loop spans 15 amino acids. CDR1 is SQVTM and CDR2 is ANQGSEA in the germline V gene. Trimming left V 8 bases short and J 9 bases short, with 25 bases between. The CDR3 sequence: CSFQGGLRGSRELFF. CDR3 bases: TGCAGCTTCCAGGGGGGCCTTAGGGGATCAAGGGAGCTGTTTTTT.

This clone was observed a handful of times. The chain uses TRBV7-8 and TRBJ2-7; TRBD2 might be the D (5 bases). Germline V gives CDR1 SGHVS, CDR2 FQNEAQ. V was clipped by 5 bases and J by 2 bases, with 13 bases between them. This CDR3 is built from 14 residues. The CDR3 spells CASSALTTPYEQYF. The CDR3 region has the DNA TGTGCCAGCAGCGCCCTGACTACCCCCTACGAGCAGTACTTC.

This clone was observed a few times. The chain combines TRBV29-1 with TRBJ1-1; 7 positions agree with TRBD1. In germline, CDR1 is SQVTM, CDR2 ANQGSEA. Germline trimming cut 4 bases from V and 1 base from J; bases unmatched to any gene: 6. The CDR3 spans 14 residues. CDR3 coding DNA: TGCAGCGTTGGCGAGGGACAGAGGAACACTGAAGCTTTCTTT. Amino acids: CSVGEGQRNTEAFF.

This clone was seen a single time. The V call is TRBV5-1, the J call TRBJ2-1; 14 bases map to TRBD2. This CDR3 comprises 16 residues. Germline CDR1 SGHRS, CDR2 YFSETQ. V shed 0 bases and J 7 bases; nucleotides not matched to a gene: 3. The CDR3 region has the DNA TGCGCCAGCAGCTTGGGACTAGCGGGAGGGCCGAATGAGCAGTTCTTC. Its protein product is CASSLGLAGGPNEQFF.

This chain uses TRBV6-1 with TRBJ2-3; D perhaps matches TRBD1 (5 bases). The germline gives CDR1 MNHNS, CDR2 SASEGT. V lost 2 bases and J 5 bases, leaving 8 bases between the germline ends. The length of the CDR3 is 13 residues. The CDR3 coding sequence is TGTGCCAGCAGTGAACAGGGCGTAGATACGCAGTATTTT. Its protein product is CASSEQGVDTQYF.

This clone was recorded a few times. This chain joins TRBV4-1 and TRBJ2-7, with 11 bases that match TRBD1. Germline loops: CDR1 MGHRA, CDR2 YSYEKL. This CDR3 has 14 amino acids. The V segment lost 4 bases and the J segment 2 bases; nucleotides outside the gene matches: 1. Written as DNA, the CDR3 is TGCGCCAGCAGCCGGGGACAGGGGGCCTACGAGCAGTACTTC. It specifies CASSRGQGAYEQYF.

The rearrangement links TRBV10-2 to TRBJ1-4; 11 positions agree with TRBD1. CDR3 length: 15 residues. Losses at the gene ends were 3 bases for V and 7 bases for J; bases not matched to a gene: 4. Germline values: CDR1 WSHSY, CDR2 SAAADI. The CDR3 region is CASSDRTGGGEKLFF. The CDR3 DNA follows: TGCGCCAGCAGTGATCGGACAGGGGGCGGTGAAAAACTGTTTTTT.

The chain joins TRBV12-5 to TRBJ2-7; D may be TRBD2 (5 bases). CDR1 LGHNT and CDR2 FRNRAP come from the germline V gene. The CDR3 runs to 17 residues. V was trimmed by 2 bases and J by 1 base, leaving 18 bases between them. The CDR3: CASGLPYQRAVSYEQYF. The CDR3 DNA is TGTGCTAGTGGTTTGCCCTACCAGAGGGCGGTATCCTACGAGCAGTACTTC.

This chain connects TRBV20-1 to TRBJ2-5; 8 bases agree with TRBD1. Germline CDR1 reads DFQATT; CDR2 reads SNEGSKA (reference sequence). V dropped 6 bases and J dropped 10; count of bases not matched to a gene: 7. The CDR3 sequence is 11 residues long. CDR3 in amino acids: CSAPGQVDQYF. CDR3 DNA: TGCAGTGCACCGGGACAGGTGGACCAGTACTTC.

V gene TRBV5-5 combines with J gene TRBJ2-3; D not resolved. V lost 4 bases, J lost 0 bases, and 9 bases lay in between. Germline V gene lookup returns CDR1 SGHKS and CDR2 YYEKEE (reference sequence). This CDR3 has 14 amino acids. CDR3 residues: CASSRTGSTDTQYF. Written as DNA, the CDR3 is TGTGCCAGCAGCCGCACCGGGAGCACAGATACGCAGTATTTT. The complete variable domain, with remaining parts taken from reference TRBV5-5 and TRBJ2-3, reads DAGVTQSPTHLIKTRGQQVTLRCSPISGHKSVSWYQQVLGQGPQFIFQYYEKEERGRGNFPDRFSARQFPNYSSELNVNALLLGDSALYLCASSRTGSTDTQYFGPGTRLTVL.